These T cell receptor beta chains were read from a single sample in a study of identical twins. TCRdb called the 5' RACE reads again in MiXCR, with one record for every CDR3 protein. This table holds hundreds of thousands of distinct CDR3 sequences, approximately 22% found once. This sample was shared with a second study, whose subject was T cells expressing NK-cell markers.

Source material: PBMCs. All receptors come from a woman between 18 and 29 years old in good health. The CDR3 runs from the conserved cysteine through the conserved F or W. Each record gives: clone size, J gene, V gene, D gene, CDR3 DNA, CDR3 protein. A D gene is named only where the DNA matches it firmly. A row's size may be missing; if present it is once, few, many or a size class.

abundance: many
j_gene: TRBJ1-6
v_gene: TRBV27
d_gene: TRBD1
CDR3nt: TGTGCCAGCAGTTCCGACACTCTGAGGGGGCTTAATTCACCCCTCCACTTT
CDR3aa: CASSSDTLRGLNSPLHF

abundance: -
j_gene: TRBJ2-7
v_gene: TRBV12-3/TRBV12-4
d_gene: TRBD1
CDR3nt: TGTGCCAGTCACAATGGGGACAGCTCCTACGAGCAGTACTTC
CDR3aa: CASHNGDSSYEQYF

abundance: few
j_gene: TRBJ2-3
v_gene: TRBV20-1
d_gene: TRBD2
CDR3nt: TGCAGTGCTAGTCCAGCGGGGTTCACAGATACGCAGTATTTT
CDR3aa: CSASPAGFTDTQYF

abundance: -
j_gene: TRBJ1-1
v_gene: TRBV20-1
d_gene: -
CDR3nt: TGCAGTGCTAGAGAGTCAGGTTACACTGAAGCTTTCTTT
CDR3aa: CSARESGYTEAFF

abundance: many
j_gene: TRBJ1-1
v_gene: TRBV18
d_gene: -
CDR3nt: TGTGCCAGCTCACCACGTCAGGGGAGGTGGAACACTGAAGCTTTCTTT
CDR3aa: CASSPRQGRWNTEAFF

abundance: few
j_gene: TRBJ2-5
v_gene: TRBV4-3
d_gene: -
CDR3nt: TGCGCCAGCAGCCAAGAAATCATAGAAGAAGAGACCCAGTACTTC
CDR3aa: CASSQEIIEEETQYF

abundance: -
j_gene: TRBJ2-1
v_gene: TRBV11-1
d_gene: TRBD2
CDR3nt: TGTGCCAGCAGCCCGTTCCTCCTCCTAGCGGGAGGACAGGGTGAGCAGTTCTTC
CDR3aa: CASSPFLLLAGGQGEQFF

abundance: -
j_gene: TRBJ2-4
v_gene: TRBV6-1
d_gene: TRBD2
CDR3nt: TGTGCCAGCAGCGGGACTAGCGTGGCCAAAAACATTCAGTACTTC
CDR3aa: CASSGTSVAKNIQYF

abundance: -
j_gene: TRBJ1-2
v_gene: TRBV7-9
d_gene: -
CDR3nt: TGTGCCAGCAGCTTAGCTAACAGGGTTTACAGCTACACCTTC
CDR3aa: CASSLANRVYSYTF

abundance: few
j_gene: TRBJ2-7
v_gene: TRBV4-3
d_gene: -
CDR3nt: TGCGCCAGCAGCCAGGCTAGGGGCTACGAGCAGTACTTC
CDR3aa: CASSQARGYEQYF

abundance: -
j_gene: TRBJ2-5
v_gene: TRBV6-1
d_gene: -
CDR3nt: TGTGCCAGCACCCCCGGGGGACAGACCATTGAGACCCAGTACTTC
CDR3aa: CASTPGGQTIETQYF

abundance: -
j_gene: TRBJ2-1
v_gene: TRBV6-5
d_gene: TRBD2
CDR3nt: TGTGCCAGCAGTTACTCAATCGGGCGGGGGGCCTACAATGAGCAGTTCTTC
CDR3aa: CASSYSIGRGAYNEQFF

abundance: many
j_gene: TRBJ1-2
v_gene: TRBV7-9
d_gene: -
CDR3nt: TGTGCCAGCAGCTTGGCTGGTGGCTACACCTTC
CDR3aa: CASSLAGGYTF

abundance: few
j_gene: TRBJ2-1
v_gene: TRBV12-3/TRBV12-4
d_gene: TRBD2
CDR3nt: TGTGCCAGCAGTCCCAGCGGGAGAGCGCACAATGAGCAGTTCTTC
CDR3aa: CASSPSGRAHNEQFF

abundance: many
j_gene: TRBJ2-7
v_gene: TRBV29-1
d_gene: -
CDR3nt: TGCAGCGTTGAAGCAGGGACCATCGGCGAGCAGTACTTC
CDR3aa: CSVEAGTIGEQYF

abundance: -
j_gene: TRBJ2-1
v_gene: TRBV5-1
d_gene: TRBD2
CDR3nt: TGCGCCAGCAGCTTGGATAAGGGACTAGCCTCCTACAATGAGCAGTTCTTC
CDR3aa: CASSLDKGLASYNEQFF

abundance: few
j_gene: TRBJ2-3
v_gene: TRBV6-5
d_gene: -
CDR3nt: TGTGTCAGCAGTTACCCATTTGCGGTTCGCACAGATACGCAGTATTTT
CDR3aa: CVSSYPFAVRTDTQYF

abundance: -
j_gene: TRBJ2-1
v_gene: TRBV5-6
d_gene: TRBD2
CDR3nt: TGTGCCAGCAGTCCGACTAGCGGGTCAGGGTGGGAGCAGTTCTTC
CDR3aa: CASSPTSGSGWEQFF

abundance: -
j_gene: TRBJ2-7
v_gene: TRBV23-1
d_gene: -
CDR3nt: TGCGCCAGTACTCGGGGCTCTCCCCTCTACGAGCAGTACTTC
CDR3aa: CASTRGSPLYEQYF

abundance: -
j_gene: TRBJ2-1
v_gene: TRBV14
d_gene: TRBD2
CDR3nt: TGTGCCAGCAGCAAAATCTCAAGGGAGGGGCAGTTCTTC
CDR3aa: CASSKISREGQFF

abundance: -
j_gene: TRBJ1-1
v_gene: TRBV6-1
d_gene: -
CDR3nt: TGTGCCAGCAGTGAAGCGCTTCGGGGCGCCGCTTTCTTT
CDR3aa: CASSEALRGAAFF

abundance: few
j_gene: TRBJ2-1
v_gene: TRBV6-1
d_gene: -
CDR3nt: TGTGCCAGCAGTCCCGGGACTTTATCTAACAATGAGCAGTTCTTC
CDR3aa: CASSPGTLSNNEQFF

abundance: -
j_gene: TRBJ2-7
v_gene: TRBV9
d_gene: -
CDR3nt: TGTGCCAGCAGCGCCGGGACCGTTACCTACGAGCAGTACTTC
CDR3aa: CASSAGTVTYEQYF

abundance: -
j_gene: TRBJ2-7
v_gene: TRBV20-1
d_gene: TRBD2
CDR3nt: TGCAGTGTCGGGGGGGCCACCGCCTACGAGCAGTACTTC
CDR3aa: CSVGGATAYEQYF

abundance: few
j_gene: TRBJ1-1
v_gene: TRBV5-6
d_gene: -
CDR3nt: TGTGCCAGCAGCGCCCTTGCTGAAGCTTTCTTT
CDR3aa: CASSALAEAFF

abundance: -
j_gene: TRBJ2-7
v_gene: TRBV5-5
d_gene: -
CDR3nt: TGTGCCAGCAGCTCCGCCAGGGTACCCAGAGTCATCTACGAGCAGTACTTC
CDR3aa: CASSSARVPRVIYEQYF

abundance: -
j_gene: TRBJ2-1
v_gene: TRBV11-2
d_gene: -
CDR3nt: TGTGCCAGCACTTCAGACCAGAGTCGACGGTTCTTC
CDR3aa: CASTSDQSRRFF

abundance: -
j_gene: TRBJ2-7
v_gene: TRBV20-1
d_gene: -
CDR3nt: TGCAGTGCTCGCCCTCGGGCAGGGAGCTCCTACGAGCAGTACTTC
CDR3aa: CSARPRAGSSYEQYF